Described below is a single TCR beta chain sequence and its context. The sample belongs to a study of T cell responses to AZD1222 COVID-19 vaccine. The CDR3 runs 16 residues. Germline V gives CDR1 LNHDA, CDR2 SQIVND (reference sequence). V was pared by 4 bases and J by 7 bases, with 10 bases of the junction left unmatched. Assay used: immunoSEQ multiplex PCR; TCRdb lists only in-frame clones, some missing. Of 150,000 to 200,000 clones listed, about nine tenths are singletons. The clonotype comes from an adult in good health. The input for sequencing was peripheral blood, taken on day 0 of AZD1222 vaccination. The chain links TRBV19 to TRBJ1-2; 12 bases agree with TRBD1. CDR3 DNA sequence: TGTGCCAGTAGTAACCCGGGACAGGGGGCTATGGGTGGCTACACCTTC. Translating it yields CASSNPGQGAMGGYTF.